A selection of T cell receptor beta chains follows, all from one sample in a study. Repertoires were generated with immunoSEQ multiplex PCR, while TCRdb's copy carries only in-frame clones and drops some. The sample shows about 68,000 clones, around 93% of them seen only once. The sample taken for sequencing was PBMCs. Receptors were obtained from a man aged 35-49 years with rheumatoid arthritis. The CDR3 runs from the conserved cysteine through the conserved F or W. Each record gives: J gene, D gene, clone size, V gene, CDR3 protein, CDR3 DNA. D genes are given only for firm matches. The size field is filled for only some rows; it gives once, few, many or a size class.

>TRBJ1-1|TRBD1|NA|TRBV7-2
CASSLYGTGGEAFF
TGTGCCAGCAGCCTCTATGGGACAGGGGGAGAAGCTTTCTTT
>TRBJ2-2|NA|NA|TRBV7-9
CASSLALAENTGELFF
TGTGCCAGCAGCTTAGCGCTGGCGGAAAACACCGGGGAGCTGTTTTTT
>TRBJ2-3|NA|NA|TRBV6-2/TRBV6-3
CASSYRRSTVSTDTQYF
TGTGCCAGCAGTTACCGGCGATCGACGGTCTCCACAGATACGCAGTATTTT
>TRBJ1-5|NA|NA|TRBV1
CTSSQEVDQPQHF
TGCACCAGCAGCCAAGAGGTTGACCAGCCCCAGCATTTT
>TRBJ1-2|NA|NA|TRBV29-1
CSTYRDVYGYTF
TGCAGCACCTATCGGGATGTCTATGGCTACACCTTC
>TRBJ2-7|NA|NA|TRBV15
CATSRDPARGLGEQYF
TGTGCCACCAGCAGAGACCCCGCGCGAGGGCTTGGGGAGCAGTACTTC
>TRBJ1-5|NA|NA|TRBV6-1
CASSERTGSNQPQHF
TGTGCCAGCAGTGAAAGGACTGGTAGCAATCAGCCCCAGCATTTT
>TRBJ1-5|NA|NA|TRBV28
CASSKGVQPQHF
TGTGCCAGCAGTAAAGGGGTCCAGCCCCAGCATTTT
>TRBJ1-2|NA|NA|TRBV11-2
CASSLDPRGIYGYTF
TGTGCCAGCAGCTTAGATCCGAGAGGTATCTATGGCTACACCTTC
>TRBJ1-2|NA|NA|TRBV6-6
CASSYSVSFNYGYTF
TGTGCCAGCAGTTACTCAGTCAGTTTTAACTATGGCTACACCTTC
>TRBJ2-2|TRBD1|NA|TRBV3-1/TRBV3-2
CASSQGTGRAGELFF
TGTGCCAGCAGCCAAGGGACAGGTAGGGCCGGGGAGCTGTTTTTT
>TRBJ1-5|NA|NA|TRBV19
CASTRHHSNQPQHF
TGTGCCAGTACCAGACACCATAGCAATCAGCCCCAGCATTTT
>TRBJ1-1|NA|NA|TRBV5-4
CASGTDAQRYNTEAFF
TGTGCCAGCGGGACGGATGCCCAAAGATATAACACTGAAGCTTTCTTT
>TRBJ1-6|NA|NA|TRBV5-4
CASSSYARDNSPLHF
TGTGCCAGCAGCTCGTACGCCAGGGATAATTCACCCCTCCACTTT
>TRBJ1-5|NA|NA|TRBV10-3
CAISESKGGMNQPQHF
TGTGCCATCAGTGAGTCGAAGGGGGGGATGAATCAGCCCCAGCATTTT
>TRBJ1-1|NA|NA|TRBV10-1
CASSELQGATEAFF
TGCGCCAGCAGTGAGTTACAGGGTGCAACTGAAGCTTTCTTT
>TRBJ2-7|NA|NA|TRBV6-2/TRBV6-3
CASSRNRDLPYEQYF
TGTGCCAGCAGCCGGAACAGGGATTTACCCTACGAGCAGTACTTC
>TRBJ2-3|TRBD1|once|TRBV5-6
CASSFDRGLTSTDTQYF
TGTGCCAGCAGCTTTGACAGGGGCCTCACTAGCACAGATACGCAGTATTTT
>TRBJ2-5|TRBD2|NA|TRBV5-1
CASSLAFRGDQETQYF
TGCGCCAGCAGCTTGGCCTTCCGGGGGGACCAAGAGACCCAGTACTTC
>TRBJ2-7|NA|NA|TRBV7-6
CASSLGGYSYEQYF
TGTGCCAGCAGCTTAGGCGGGTACTCCTACGAGCAGTACTTC
>TRBJ1-6|NA|NA|TRBV23-1
CASSPLGSSYNSPLHF
TGCGCCAGCAGTCCTCTGGGGAGCTCCTATAATTCACCCCTCCACTTT
>TRBJ1-1|NA|NA|TRBV28
CASSSGGSMNTEAFF
TGTGCCAGCAGTTCCGGGGGGTCTATGAACACTGAAGCTTTCTTT
>TRBJ2-1|NA|NA|TRBV29-1
CSVGYEQFF
TGCAGCGTTGGGTATGAGCAGTTCTTC
>TRBJ1-5|NA|few|TRBV5-8
CASSLRQGYSNQPQHF
TGTGCCAGCAGCTTGCGCCAGGGGTATAGCAATCAGCCCCAGCATTTT
>TRBJ2-3|TRBD2|few|TRBV6-1
CASSETSGGADTQYF
TGTGCCAGCAGTGAGACTAGCGGGGGGGCAGATACGCAGTATTTT
>TRBJ2-7|TRBD2|NA|TRBV20-1
CSASLTSGRSEQYF
TGCAGTGCTAGTCTAACTAGCGGGAGGAGCGAGCAGTACTTC
>TRBJ2-5|NA|NA|TRBV3-1/TRBV3-2
CASSQEVGRETQYF
TGTGCCAGCAGCCAAGAGGTAGGAAGAGAGACCCAGTACTTC
>TRBJ2-5|NA|NA|TRBV4-1
CASSLTQGQETQYF
TGCGCCAGCAGCCTTACACAGGGCCAAGAGACCCAGTACTTC
>TRBJ2-1|NA|NA|TRBV5-4
CASSSRLLSYNEQFF
TGTGCCAGCAGTTCTAGACTGCTCTCCTACAATGAGCAGTTCTTC
>TRBJ2-7|TRBD1|NA|TRBV5-5
CASHVGDRPYEQYF
TGTGCCAGCCACGTTGGGGACAGACCCTACGAGCAGTACTTC
>TRBJ2-4|TRBD2|NA|TRBV3-1/TRBV3-2
CASSQDPQRGGIQYF
TGTGCCAGCAGCCAAGACCCACAGCGGGGGGGCATTCAGTACTTC
>TRBJ1-2|NA|NA|TRBV29-1
CSVEDVGKAGGYTF
TGCAGCGTTGAAGATGTAGGGAAGGCAGGTGGCTACACCTTC
>TRBJ2-7|TRBD2|NA|TRBV28
CASSLGSGRPYEQYF
TGTGCCAGCAGTTTAGGTAGCGGGAGGCCCTACGAGCAGTACTTC
>TRBJ2-2|TRBD1|few|TRBV5-5
CASAKGQATGELFF
TGTGCCAGCGCGAAAGGACAGGCCACCGGGGAGCTGTTTTTT
>TRBJ1-1|TRBD1|NA|TRBV14
CASSPEERKQGAGTEAFF
TGTGCCAGCAGCCCAGAGGAGCGAAAACAGGGGGCGGGCACTGAAGCTTTCTTT
>TRBJ1-3|NA|NA|TRBV6-5
CASSYSRLGEGNTIYF
TGTGCCAGCAGTTACTCCCGGTTGGGGGAAGGAAACACCATATATTTT
>TRBJ1-1|TRBD1|NA|TRBV28
CASSPRTGRHTEAFF
TGTGCCAGCAGTCCCCGGACAGGGAGGCACACTGAAGCTTTCTTT
>TRBJ2-1|TRBD1|NA|TRBV5-1
CASSLPGQGFSTEQFF
TGCGCCAGCAGCCTTCCGGGACAGGGTTTTTCAACTGAGCAGTTCTTC
>TRBJ2-7|TRBD1|NA|TRBV28
CASSLRWDRDYEQYF
TGTGCCAGCAGTTTAAGGTGGGACAGGGACTACGAGCAGTACTTC
>TRBJ1-2|NA|few|TRBV7-9
CASSLAVGLVHGYTF
TGTGCCAGCAGCTTAGCGGTCGGGTTAGTTCATGGCTACACCTTC
>TRBJ1-2|NA|once|TRBV11-2
CASSSRDDNYGYTF
TGTGCCAGCAGCTCCCGGGACGATAACTATGGCTACACCTTC
>TRBJ2-7|NA|NA|TRBV7-9
CASSPRDTSYEQYF
TGTGCCAGCAGCCCCCGGGACACCTCCTACGAGCAGTACTTC
>TRBJ1-1|NA|NA|TRBV4-1
CASSQFKGVMNTEAFF
TGCGCCAGCAGCCAGTTCAAAGGGGTCATGAACACTGAAGCTTTCTTT
>TRBJ2-3|NA|NA|TRBV29-1
CSRVWGGTDTQYF
TGCAGTCGGGTTTGGGGGGGCACAGATACGCAGTATTTT
>TRBJ1-4|NA|NA|TRBV15
CATSRDGFATNEKLFF
TGTGCCACCAGCAGAGACGGTTTTGCAACTAATGAAAAACTGTTTTTT
>TRBJ2-3|TRBD1|once|TRBV6-2/TRBV6-3
CASSTRTGPTDTQYF
TGTGCCAGCAGTACTAGGACAGGCCCTACAGATACGCAGTATTTT
>TRBJ2-7|NA|NA|TRBV6-9
CASPQGTGHEQYF
TGTGCCAGCCCTCAGGGTACGGGACACGAGCAGTACTTC
>TRBJ2-1|NA|NA|TRBV7-8
CASSLGLTLSSYNEQFF
TGTGCCAGCAGCTTAGGACTAACCCTATCCTCCTACAATGAGCAGTTCTTC
>TRBJ2-1|NA|NA|TRBV28
CASSLGPPREQFF
TGTGCCAGCAGTTTAGGGCCACCACGTGAGCAGTTCTTC
>TRBJ2-7|TRBD1|NA|TRBV6-6
CASSRTSGGADLPEQYF
TGTGCCAGCAGTCGAACCTCAGGGGGCGCCGACCTTCCCGAGCAGTACTTC
>TRBJ2-1|TRBD2|NA|TRBV7-3
CASSLNPTSGPLGEQFF
TGTGCCAGCAGCTTAAATCCGACTAGCGGCCCATTGGGTGAGCAGTTCTTC
>TRBJ1-4|TRBD1|NA|TRBV5-1
CASSLGQGALGNEKLFF
TGCGCCAGCAGCTTGGGGCAGGGGGCGCTTGGTAATGAAAAACTGTTTTTT
>TRBJ2-2|TRBD2|NA|TRBV7-3
CASSLRGGGPTNTGELFF
TGTGCCAGCAGCTTACGGGGCGGGGGACCAACGAACACCGGGGAGCTGTTTTTT
>TRBJ1-5|NA|NA|TRBV4-1
CASSASGTPSGPQHF
TGCGCCAGCAGCGCCTCCGGGACACCCTCTGGGCCCCAGCATTTT
>TRBJ1-2|TRBD1|NA|TRBV12-3/TRBV12-4
CASSRTGSYGYTF
TGTGCCAGCAGTCGGACAGGGAGCTATGGCTACACCTTC